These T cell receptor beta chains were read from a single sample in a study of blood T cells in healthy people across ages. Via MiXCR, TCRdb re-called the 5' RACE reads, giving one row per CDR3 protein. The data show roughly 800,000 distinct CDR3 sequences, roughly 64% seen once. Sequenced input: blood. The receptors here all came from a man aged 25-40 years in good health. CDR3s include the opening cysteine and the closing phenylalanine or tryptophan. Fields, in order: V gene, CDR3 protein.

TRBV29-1	CSSEGAGYNEQFF
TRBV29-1	CSVLLGRSYEQYF
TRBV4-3	CASSQDRGQEAYEQYF
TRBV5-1	CASKNINEQYF
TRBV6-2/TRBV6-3	CASRSAGPGANVLTF
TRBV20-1	CSARNDRVDHEQYF
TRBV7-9	CASSLREGLEQYF
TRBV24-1	CATSDPNSRLGQETQYF
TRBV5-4	CASSPERGRSYEQYF
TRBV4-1	CASSQVRQLPPGRIYGYTF
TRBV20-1	CSAGWASGDAKNIQYF
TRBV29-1	CSVEDRRPGRAPFDTQYF
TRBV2	CASRPGQAPGNEQYF
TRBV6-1	CASSGRISGANVPTF
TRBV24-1	CATSDAGTEGFYEQYF
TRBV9	CASSVQERNYGYTF
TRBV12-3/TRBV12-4	CASETSGRDTQYF
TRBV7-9	CASSTSGTLPYEQYF
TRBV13	CASSHERTGGTDTQYF
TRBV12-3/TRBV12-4	CASNSGNLEETLYF
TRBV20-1	CSAWPLAGVSYEQYF
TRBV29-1	CSVDAGANTDTQYF
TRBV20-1	CSSDSGLYNEQFF
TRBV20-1	CSASDLDSVAGCTF
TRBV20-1	CSAPPGGAHEQFF
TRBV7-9	CASRLVGYTF
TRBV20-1	CSLSRSSYNSPLHF